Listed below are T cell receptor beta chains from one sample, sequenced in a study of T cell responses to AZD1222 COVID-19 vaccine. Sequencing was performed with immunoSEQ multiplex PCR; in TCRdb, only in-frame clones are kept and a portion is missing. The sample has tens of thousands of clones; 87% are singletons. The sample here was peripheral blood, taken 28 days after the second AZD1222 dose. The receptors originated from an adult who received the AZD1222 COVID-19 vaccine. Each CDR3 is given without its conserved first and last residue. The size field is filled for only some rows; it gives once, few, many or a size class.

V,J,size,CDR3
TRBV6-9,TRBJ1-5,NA,ATPRLFQPQH
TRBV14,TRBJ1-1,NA,ASSRQRGNTEAF
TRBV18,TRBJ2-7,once,ASSPRLSGGDEQY
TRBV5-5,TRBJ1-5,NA,ASNLDRYSNQPQH
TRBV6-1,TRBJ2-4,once,ASSGQSESIQY
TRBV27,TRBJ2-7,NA,ASSLRRTGDEQY
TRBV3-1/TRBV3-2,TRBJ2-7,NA,ASSQMGQGANEQY
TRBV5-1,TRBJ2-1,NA,ASSLEPGYNEQF
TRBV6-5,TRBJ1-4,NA,ASSYLTGGTEKLF
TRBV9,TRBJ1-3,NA,ASSVGRTGGLSGNTIY
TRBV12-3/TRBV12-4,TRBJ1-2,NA,ASSPGTGVGYT
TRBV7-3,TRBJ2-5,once,ASSSRGGDGETQY
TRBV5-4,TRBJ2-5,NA,ASSPPQGFQETQY
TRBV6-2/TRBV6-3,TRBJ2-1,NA,ASSPPAGGRDEQF
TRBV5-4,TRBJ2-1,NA,ASSLELARNEQF
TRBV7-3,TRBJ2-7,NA,ASSLQAGGLYEQY
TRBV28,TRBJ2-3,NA,ASSLGLRRQGQY
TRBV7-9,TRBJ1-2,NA,ASSPGPATNYGYT
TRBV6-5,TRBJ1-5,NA,ASTSGGHQPQH
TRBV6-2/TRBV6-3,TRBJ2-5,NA,ASSPPTGVETQY
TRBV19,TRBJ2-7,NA,ASSPRTGGYEQY
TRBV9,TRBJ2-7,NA,ASSPSGVSLSSYEQY
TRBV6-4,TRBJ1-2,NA,ASSTGNYGYT
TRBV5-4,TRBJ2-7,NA,ASSSDVPGQGYEQY
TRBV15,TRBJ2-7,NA,ATSRERGPGYEQY
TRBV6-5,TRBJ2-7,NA,ASSSDRVVGEQY
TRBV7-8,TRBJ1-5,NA,ASSLATGHQPQH
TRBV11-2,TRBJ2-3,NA,ASNQLTDTQY
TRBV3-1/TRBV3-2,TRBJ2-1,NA,ASSREGPNEQF
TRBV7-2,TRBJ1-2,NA,ASSREPGQGGYGYT
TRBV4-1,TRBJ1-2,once,ASSQDQRTAYGYT
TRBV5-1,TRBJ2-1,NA,ASSSGTSGLYNEQF
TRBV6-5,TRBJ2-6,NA,ASRTGGPANVLT
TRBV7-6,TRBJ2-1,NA,ASSSSRGSYNEQF
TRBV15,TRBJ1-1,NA,ATSRPFGIMNTEAF